These 20 T cell receptor beta chains originate from one sample sequenced in a study of post-analysis software for immune sequencing data. Regarding the study as a whole: In patients, TRBV5-6, TRBV5-1 and TRBV20-1 belonged to roughly five TRBV segments found more frequently than in controls.

Unique molecular identifiers were built into the TCR beta cDNA libraries. TCRdb recomputed calls from the PCR reads with MiXCR, one row per CDR3 protein. The sample lists hundreds of thousands of distinct CDR3 sequences; 30% were seen once. Their recognized antigens are unknown. Sample: blood. These receptors all come from a girl aged 10 to 17 with multiple sclerosis.

This clonotype was counted only a few times. V and J are TRBV7-9 and TRBJ2-7, with unresolved D. The CDR3 runs to 13 residues. The germline CDR1 and CDR2 sequences are SEHNR and FQNEAQ (reference sequence). Trimming cost V 10 bases and J 4 bases, with 17 bases left between them. The CDR3 is CATRRTDGYEQYF. The CDR3 DNA is TGTGCCACCAGGAGAACAGACGGATACGAGCAGTACTTC. The variable domain in full, with the rest retrieved from reference TRBV7-9 and TRBJ2-7, is DTGVSQNPRHKITKRGQNVTFRCDPISEHNRLYWYRQTLGQGPEFLTYFQNEAQLEKSRLLSDRFSAERPKGSFSTLEIQRTEQGDSAMYLCATRRTDGYEQYFGPGTRLTVT.

The rearrangement links TRBV6-2 or TRBV6-3 to TRBJ2-7; D call uncertain. Trimming took off 2 bases at V and 2 bases at J, with 13 bases between the two ends. Germline CDR1 reads MNHEY; CDR2 reads SVGEGT. This CDR3 is built from 15 residues. CDR3 sequence: CASSYRTASPYEQYF. CDR3 nucleotides: TGTGCCAGCAGTTACAGGACGGCCTCGCCCTACGAGCAGTACTTC.

This clonotype has a count of ten or more. The chain joins TRBV10-3 to TRBJ2-4; 10 bases match TRBD1. V gave up 2 bases and J gave up 8 bases; unmatched junction bases: 3. This CDR3 spans 14 amino acids. Germline V gives CDR1 ENHRY, CDR2 SYGVKD. CDR3 residues: CAISEPGQGHIQYF. CDR3 sequence (DNA): TGTGCCATCAGTGAGCCGGGACAGGGGCACATTCAGTACTTC.

This chain uses TRBV6-1 with TRBJ2-4; D is perhaps TRBD2 (7 bases). The DNA end lines up better with TRBJ2-7; the J call may be wrong. CDR1 and CDR2 (germline): MNHNS, SASEGT. This CDR3 comprises 14 residues. CDR3 nucleotide sequence: TGTGCCAGCAGCCACAGGGAGGGGAGCTACGAGCAGTACTTC. Its protein product is CASSHREGSYEQYF.

On this clonotype: The germline gene is not matched at one end of the junction; a read error may be the cause. The gene calls are TRBV4-3 and TRBJ2-3; 7 nucleotides match TRBD2. The CDR3 has 17 amino acids. Germline V CDR1 and CDR2: LGHNA, YSLEER. CDR3 region: CASSQEVSTSRTDTQYF. The CDR3 DNA reads as TGCGCCAGCAGCCAAGAGGTTTCGACTAGCCGCACAGACACGCAGTATTTT.

The chain is built from TRBV10-3 and TRBJ2-7, with TRBD2 matching over 9 bases. The CDR3 sequence is 14 residues long. V shed 4 bases and J 7 bases; nucleotides not matched to a gene: 8. Germline V CDR1 and CDR2: ENHRY, SYGVKD. Here the CDR3 DNA reads TGTGCCATCAGTGGACTAGCGGAATCCTCGGAGCAGTACTTC. It translates to CAISGLAESSEQYF.

This clonotype was recorded a few times. CDR3 amino acids: CSARADQPPNEQFF. CDR3 in DNA: TGCAGTGCTAGAGCCGACCAGCCCCCCAATGAGCAGTTCTTC. The gene calls are TRBV20-1 and TRBJ2-1; D remains unclear. This CDR3 contains 14 residues. Trimming left V 1 base short and J 6 bases short, with 13 bases between. Germline lookup yields CDR1 DFQATT and CDR2 SNEGSKA (reference sequence).

The rearrangement links TRBV5-1 to TRBJ2-3; tentative D call: TRBD1 (6 bases). Germline CDR1 is SGHRS and CDR2 is YFSETQ. This CDR3 spans 16 amino acids. Deletions cut 0 bases from V and 4 bases from J, with 15 bases between. The CDR3 DNA reads TGCGCCAGCAGCTTGGTGGTTTGCAGGGGACCAGATACGCAGTATTTT. This translates into CASSLVVCRGPDTQYF. The whole variable domain, filled in from reference TRBV5-1 and TRBJ2-3, reads KAGVTQTPRYLIKTRGQQVTLSCSPISGHRSVSWYQQTPGQGLQFLFEYFSETQRNKGNFPGRFSGRQFSNSRSEMNVSTLELGDSALYLCASSLVVCRGPDTQYFGPGTRLTVL.

This clonotype showed up just a few times. The J gene is TRBJ1-1, the V gene TRBV6-2 or TRBV6-3, with 7 bases that match TRBD1. The V and J ends lost 8 bases and 5 bases, in that order; junction bases with no gene match: 5. Germline loops: CDR1 MNHEY, CDR2 SVGEGT. The CDR3 has 12 residues. DNA for the CDR3: TGTGCCAGCGAACTCAGGGGGACTGAAGCTTTCTTT. It codes for CASELRGTEAFF.

The V and J genes are TRBV7-2 and TRBJ2-2; TRBD1 might be the D (7 bases). Trimming left V 5 bases short and J 4 bases short, with 14 bases between. CDR1 SGHTA and CDR2 FQGNSA come from the germline V gene. The CDR3 contains 15 residues. CDR3 DNA: TGTGCCAGCAGCAAGGAGGGGGCCCGCACCGGGGAGCTGTTTTTT. It specifies CASSKEGARTGELFF.

V and J are TRBV7-2 and TRBJ2-5, with D uncertain. This CDR3 is built from 14 residues. V was shortened by 1 base and J by 5 bases, with 11 bases between the two germline ends. Per germline, CDR1 SGHTA and CDR2 FQGNSA. The CDR3 DNA is TGTGCCAGCAGCTTAGGATCTGGGTTGGAGACCCAGTACTTC. Translated, it gives CASSLGSGLETQYF.

The chain couples TRBV12-3 or TRBV12-4 to TRBJ1-5, with D unresolved. Trimming stripped 11 bases from V and 4 bases from J, with 12 bases between. There are 12 residues in the CDR3. The chain's CDR3 is CAGSDRNQPQHF. In nucleotides, the CDR3 is TGTGCCGGTAGTGACCGAAATCAGCCCCAGCATTTT.

As for this clonotype: Germline is not matched at one junction end, which may reflect a read error. CDR3 loop: CVSSLGLAGEGETQYF. CDR3 coding DNA: TGTGTCAGCAGCTTAGGTCTAGCGGGAGAAGGGGAGACCCAGTACTTC. The chain uses TRBV7-2 and TRBJ2-5; 10 bases match TRBD2. The CDR3 loop spans 16 amino acids. Germline lookup yields CDR1 SGHTA and CDR2 FQGNSA.

About this clonotype itself: It may be a read error: a sequence one base away is much more abundant. This chain joins TRBV29-1 and TRBJ2-1; D is ambiguous. The V end was cut by 5 bases, the J end by 13 bases, with 18 bases between. Germline V CDR1 and CDR2: SQVTM, ANQGSEA. The CDR3 length is 12 residues. The CDR3 sequence: CSVCPSQETQFF. The CDR3 DNA reads TGCAGCGTTTGCCCGAGCCAAGAGACCCAGTTCTTC.

The sample holds a few counts of this clonotype. The chain has TRBV12-3 or TRBV12-4 and TRBJ2-6; a possible D gene is TRBD1 (5 bases). The length of the CDR3 is 15 residues. V lost 6 bases and J lost 2, with 11 bases in between. The CDR3 sequence: CASRGAGTGANVLTF. CDR3 bases: TGTGCCAGCAGAGGGGCAGGGACTGGGGCCAACGTCCTGACTTTC.

The V and J genes are TRBV11-2 and TRBJ2-5; D not resolved. The CDR3 contains 13 residues. CDR1 is SGHAT and CDR2 is FQNNGV in the germline V gene. Trimming cost V 1 base and J 6 bases, with 9 bases left between them. As DNA, the CDR3 is TGTGCCAGCAGCTTAGGTAAACGGCAGACCCAGTACTTC. It translates to CASSLGKRQTQYF.

This chain uses TRBV5-5 with TRBJ2-1, with D unresolved. This CDR3 has 13 residues. The V gene's germline CDR1 is SGHKS and CDR2 YYEKEE (reference sequence). V lost 2 bases to trimming and J lost 6 bases, with 9 bases between them. CDR3: CASSFTAANEQFF. CDR3 in DNA: TGTGCCAGCAGCTTCACGGCCGCCAATGAGCAGTTCTTC.

The chain is built from TRBV11-2 and TRBJ2-2; D unresolved. Germline CDR1 reads SGHAT; CDR2 reads FQNNGV. Trimming took 1 base from V and 9 from J, leaving 9 bases between them. This CDR3 has 13 residues. Here the CDR3 DNA reads TGTGCCAGCAGCTTAGCCTTTAGTAGGGAGCTGTTTTTT. It yields the protein CASSLAFSRELFF.

This clonotype was recorded a few times. V and J are TRBV6-2 or TRBV6-3 and TRBJ2-5, with 7 bases matching TRBD2. Trimming cost V 5 bases and J 3 bases; bases outside gene matches: 12. This CDR3 contains 16 residues. The germline CDR1 and CDR2 sequences are MNHEY and SVGEGT. CDR3: CASSPLGSGLEETQYF. DNA of the CDR3: TGTGCCAGCAGTCCTCTGGGTAGCGGGCTCGAAGAGACCCAGTACTTC.

This clonotype was seen a handful of times. V usage is TRBV29-1 and J usage is TRBJ2-1; TRBD2 might be the D (5 bases). Germline assignment: CDR1 SQVTM and CDR2 ANQGSEA. CDR3 length: 10 residues. With 7 bases removed from V and 7 bases from J, the gap between germline ends came to 8 bases. The CDR3, as DNA: TGCAGCGGAGGGTGGAATGAGCAGTTCTTC. Its protein product is CSGGWNEQFF.